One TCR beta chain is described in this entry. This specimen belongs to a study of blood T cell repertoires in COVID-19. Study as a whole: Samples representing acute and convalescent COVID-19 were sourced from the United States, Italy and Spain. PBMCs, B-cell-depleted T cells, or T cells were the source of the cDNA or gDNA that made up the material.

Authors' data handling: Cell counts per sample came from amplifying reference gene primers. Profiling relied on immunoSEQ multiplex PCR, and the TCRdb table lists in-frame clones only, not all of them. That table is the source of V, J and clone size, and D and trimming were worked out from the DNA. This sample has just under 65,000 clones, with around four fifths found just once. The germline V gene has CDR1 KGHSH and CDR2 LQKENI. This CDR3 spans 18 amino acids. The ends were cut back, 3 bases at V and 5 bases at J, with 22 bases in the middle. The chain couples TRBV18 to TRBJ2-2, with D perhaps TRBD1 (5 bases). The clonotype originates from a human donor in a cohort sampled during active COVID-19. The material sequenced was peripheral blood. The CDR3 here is CASSPQKRGHIRTGELFF. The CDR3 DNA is TGTGCCAGCTCACCCCAGAAAAGGGGTCATATACGGACCGGGGAGCTGTTTTTT.